Each of the 15 T cell receptor beta chains below was sequenced from the same sample in a study of blood T cell repertoires in COVID-19. Data came from immunoSEQ multiplex PCR; TCRdb stores just in-frame clones and leaves some out. The profile shows around 130,000 clones, around 86% of them singletons. The specimen was peripheral blood. The receptor source for this set is a man in his forties or fifties with active or convalescent COVID-19.

This clone appeared a single time. This rearrangement joins TRBV7-6 to TRBJ2-2, with TRBD1 as a possible D gene (5 bases). The CDR3 runs to 16 residues. Germline V gene data show CDR1 as SGHVS and CDR2 as FNYEAQ. V was shortened by 5 bases and J by 3 bases, with 16 bases between the two germline ends. The CDR3 loop reads CASSQLDKTYTGELFF. The CDR3 nucleotides are TGTGCCAGCAGCCAACTGGACAAGACCTACACCGGGGAGCTGTTTTTT.

The V gene is TRBV27, the J gene TRBJ2-3; 7 nucleotides match TRBD1. The V and J ends lost 4 bases and 2 bases, in that order; junction bases with no gene match: 12. Germline CDR1 is MNHEY and CDR2 is SMNVEV (reference sequence). The length of the CDR3 is 17 residues. Written as DNA, the CDR3 is TGTGCCAGCAGTTCCTCCCGACAGGGCAGATACACAGATACGCAGTATTTT. Translation gives CASSSSRQGRYTDTQYF.

This rearrangement joins TRBV18 to TRBJ2-7; TRBD1 might be the D (6 bases). Trimming removed 3 bases at V and 4 bases at J, with 16 bases between. Germline-derived CDR1 and CDR2 are KGHSH and LQKENI. This CDR3 has 15 residues. The CDR3 DNA reads as TGTGCCAGCTCACCCATGAAAAATACAGGGTACGAGCAGTACTTC. Its protein is CASSPMKNTGYEQYF.

The chain employs TRBV7-6 and TRBJ1-5; D gene unclear. This CDR3 contains 13 residues. V was trimmed by 0 bases and J by 9 bases, leaving 9 bases between them. In germline, CDR1 is SGHVS, CDR2 FNYEAQ. CDR3 sequence (DNA): TGTGCCAGCAGCTTAGCTTTTGGCGGGCCCCAGCATTTT. It codes for CASSLAFGGPQHF.

The gene calls are TRBV28 and TRBJ2-1; no firm D call. CDR1 is MDHEN, CDR2 SYDVKM, per germline. Between the trimmed V and J ends, which lost 2 bases and 9 bases, there was a span of 14 bases. The CDR3 runs to 14 residues. CDR3 DNA sequence: TGTGCCAGCAGTTTAATCCCCAGTGTCATTGAGCAGTTCTTC. This codes for CASSLIPSVIEQFF.

The V call is TRBV7-7, the J call TRBJ2-1; 8 bases fit TRBD1. The germline CDR1 and CDR2 sequences are SSHAT and FNYEAQ (reference sequence). Trimming at V came to 4 bases and at J to 6 bases, leaving 5 bases not matched to a gene. This CDR3 has 14 residues. The chain's CDR3 is CASSSDRAGNEQFF. CDR3 nucleotides: TGTGCCAGCAGCTCGGACAGGGCTGGCAATGAGCAGTTCTTC.

This sequence joins TRBV19 and TRBJ2-4; possible D gene TRBD2, 6 bases. This CDR3 region has 14 residues. Trimming left V 8 bases short and J 8 bases short, with 19 bases between. The V gene's germline CDR1 is LNHDA and CDR2 SQIVND (reference sequence). The CDR3 coding sequence is TGTGCCAGTGCACAAGCTGGGGGGATGGACATTCAGTACTTC. Translating gives CASAQAGGMDIQYF.

The chain carries TRBV2 and TRBJ2-1, with D possibly matching TRBD2 (5 bases). Looked up from germline, CDR1 is SNHLY and CDR2 is FYNNEI. The CDR3 runs to 16 residues. Trimming stripped 6 bases from V and 0 bases from J, with 15 bases between. The CDR3 reads CASRDEGRSSYNEQFF. In nucleotides, the CDR3 is TGTGCCAGCAGGGACGAAGGGAGAAGCTCCTACAATGAGCAGTTCTTC.

The V call is TRBV6-5, the J call TRBJ2-7; tentative D call: TRBD1 (5 bases). Germline loops: CDR1 MNHEY, CDR2 SVGAGI. V was pared by 0 bases and J by 5 bases, with 11 bases between. CDR3 size: 14 residues. Here the CDR3 reads CASSYSGQGHEQYF. In nucleotides, the CDR3 is TGTGCCAGCAGTTACTCTGGGCAGGGCCACGAGCAGTACTTC.

The chain's CDR3 is CASSSTGSPLHF. The CDR3 DNA reads TGTGCCAGCAGTTCCACAGGGTCACCCCTCCACTTT. The chain couples TRBV6-5 to TRBJ1-6; the D gene is possibly TRBD1 (6 bases). V was clipped by 4 bases and J by 10 bases, with 8 bases between them. Germline V CDR1 and CDR2: MNHEY, SVGAGI. CDR3 length equals 12 residues.

J is TRBJ2-1 and V is TRBV7-9; D might be TRBD1 (6 bases). CDR3 length equals 14 residues. V gave up 4 bases and J gave up 8 bases, with 15 bases separating them. Germline assignment: CDR1 SEHNR and CDR2 FQNEAQ (reference sequence). For the CDR3, the DNA is TGTGCCAGCAGCTCGGGACACCCTCGGGATGAGCAGTTCTTC. As protein: CASSSGHPRDEQFF. Drawing the rest from reference TRBV7-9 and TRBJ2-1, the complete variable domain is DTGVSQNPRHKITKRGQNVTFRCDPISEHNRLYWYRQTLGQGPEFLTYFQNEAQLEKSRLLSDRFSAERPKGSFSTLEIQRTEQGDSAMYLCASSSGHPRDEQFFGPGTRLTVL.

The chain joins TRBV6-6 to TRBJ2-1, with 11 bases aligning to TRBD1. This CDR3 has 14 residues. V dropped 8 bases and J dropped 9; count of bases not matched to a gene: 9. The germline V gene has CDR1 MNHNY and CDR2 SVGAGI (reference sequence). The CDR3 nucleotides are TGTGCCAGCGTCGGGACAGGGGGAGTAAGTGAGCAGTTCTTC. Amino acid sequence: CASVGTGGVSEQFF.

V and J are TRBV7-2 and TRBJ1-2; no definite D call. Germline assignment: CDR1 SGHTA and CDR2 FQGNSA. The CDR3 covers 13 residues. Trimming shortened V by 4 bases and J by 4 bases, and 10 bases separated the two germline ends. The CDR3 sequence is CASSYRESYGYTF. CDR3 nucleotides: TGTGCCAGCAGCTACCGGGAGAGCTATGGCTACACCTTC. Filled out from reference TRBV7-2 and TRBJ1-2, the complete variable domain reads GAGVSQSPSNKVTEKGKDVELRCDPISGHTALYWYRQSLGQGLEFLIYFQGNSAPDKSGLPSDRFSAERTGGSVSTLTIQRTQQEDSAVYLCASSYRESYGYTFGSGTRLTVV.

V usage is TRBV6-2 or TRBV6-3 and J usage is TRBJ1-5; tentative D call: TRBD1 (6 bases). The V gene's germline CDR1 is MNHEY and CDR2 SVGEGT. V lost 0 bases, J lost 3 bases, and 9 bases lay in between. This CDR3 has 15 amino acids. The CDR3 DNA reads TGTGCCAGCAGTTACTCGTCAGGGGTCAATCAGCCCCAGCATTTT. Protein sequence: CASSYSSGVNQPQHF.

As DNA, the CDR3 is TGTGCCAGCAGCCCCTGGGGCGGGGGTTCCTACGAGCAGTACTTC. It is translated as CASSPWGGGSYEQYF. V and J are TRBV11-2 and TRBJ2-7, with 7 bases matching TRBD2. With V trimmed by 5 bases and J by 1 base, 8 bases remained unmatched. The V gene's germline CDR1 is SGHAT and CDR2 FQNNGV. The CDR3 covers 15 residues.